The rows below give T cell receptor beta chains drawn from one sample of a study of OX40 agonist ivuxolimab in advanced cancers. Clones were read by immunoSEQ multiplex PCR, and TCRdb kept only the in-frame ones, dropping some. The top ten hold around 15% of the sample, which has more than 70,000 clones, around 93% seen once. The sequencing here drew on CD4+ or CD8+ T cells sorted from blood, taken in a trial of the OX40 agonist ivuxolimab. The receptors derive from an adult with an advanced solid tumor such as melanoma, head and neck, liver or kidney cancer. Each CDR3 is given with its conserved first and last residue. Each record gives: CDR3 length, V gene, D gene, J gene, clone size, CDR3 protein, CDR3 DNA. The D gene is left open where the match is weak. Size values are once, few and many counts, or a class for expanded clones, and some rows have none.

len: 15; v_gene: TRBV5-4; d_gene: -; j_gene: TRBJ1-1; abundance: -; CDR3aa: CASSLEPTMNTEAFF; CDR3nt: TGTGCCAGCAGCTTGGAACCCACTATGAACACTGAAGCTTTCTTT
len: 13; v_gene: TRBV29-1; d_gene: TRBD2; j_gene: TRBJ2-7; abundance: -; CDR3aa: CSVWTSGSYEQYF; CDR3nt: TGCAGCGTTTGGACTAGCGGCTCCTACGAGCAGTACTTC
len: 12; v_gene: TRBV6-1; d_gene: -; j_gene: TRBJ2-7; abundance: -; CDR3aa: CASSDDSYEQYF; CDR3nt: TGTGCCAGCAGTGACGACTCCTACGAGCAGTACTTC
len: 14; v_gene: TRBV6-1; d_gene: -; j_gene: TRBJ1-1; abundance: -; CDR3aa: CASSPARMNTEAFF; CDR3nt: TGTGCCAGCAGTCCGGCCAGAATGAACACTGAAGCTTTCTTT
len: 15; v_gene: TRBV10-3; d_gene: TRBD1; j_gene: TRBJ1-2; abundance: -; CDR3aa: CAIGTGDSGRDGYTF; CDR3nt: TGTGCCATAGGGACAGGGGACTCGGGTAGGGATGGCTACACCTTC
len: 14; v_gene: TRBV11-2; d_gene: -; j_gene: TRBJ2-7; abundance: -; CDR3aa: CASSLWGVPYEQYF; CDR3nt: TGTGCCAGCAGCCTCTGGGGAGTCCCCTACGAGCAGTACTTC
len: 15; v_gene: TRBV5-1; d_gene: TRBD1; j_gene: TRBJ2-7; abundance: once; CDR3aa: CASSSGPGQTYEQYF; CDR3nt: TGCGCCAGCAGCTCAGGACCGGGACAGACCTACGAGCAGTACTTC
len: 16; v_gene: TRBV6-6; d_gene: -; j_gene: TRBJ2-7; abundance: -; CDR3aa: CASSYIGQTSTYEQYF; CDR3nt: TGTGCCAGCAGTTACATCGGACAAACTTCGACCTACGAGCAGTACTTC
len: 11; v_gene: TRBV27; d_gene: -; j_gene: TRBJ2-2; abundance: -; CDR3aa: CASSFAGELFF; CDR3nt: TGTGCCAGCAGTTTCGCCGGGGAGCTGTTTTTT
len: 17; v_gene: TRBV5-5; d_gene: -; j_gene: TRBJ2-7; abundance: once; CDR3aa: CASSWERQESPSYEQYF; CDR3nt: TGTGCCAGCAGCTGGGAGCGACAGGAAAGCCCATCGTACGAGCAGTACTTC
len: 14; v_gene: TRBV27; d_gene: -; j_gene: TRBJ2-5; abundance: -; CDR3aa: CASSLGGAQETQYF; CDR3nt: TGTGCCAGCAGTTTAGGGGGGGCCCAAGAGACCCAGTACTTC
len: 14; v_gene: TRBV27; d_gene: TRBD2; j_gene: TRBJ2-7; abundance: once; CDR3aa: CASSPGTSGYEQYF; CDR3nt: TGTGCCAGCAGTCCAGGGACTAGCGGCTACGAGCAGTACTTC
len: 15; v_gene: TRBV4-3; d_gene: -; j_gene: TRBJ1-2; abundance: -; CDR3aa: CASSQGKGGDYGYTF; CDR3nt: TGCGCCAGCAGCCAAGGGAAGGGCGGGGACTATGGCTACACCTTC
len: 16; v_gene: TRBV27; d_gene: TRBD2; j_gene: TRBJ2-3; abundance: -; CDR3aa: CASSLSRGRAPDTQYF; CDR3nt: TGTGCCAGCAGTTTAAGTCGCGGGAGGGCGCCAGATACGCAGTATTTT